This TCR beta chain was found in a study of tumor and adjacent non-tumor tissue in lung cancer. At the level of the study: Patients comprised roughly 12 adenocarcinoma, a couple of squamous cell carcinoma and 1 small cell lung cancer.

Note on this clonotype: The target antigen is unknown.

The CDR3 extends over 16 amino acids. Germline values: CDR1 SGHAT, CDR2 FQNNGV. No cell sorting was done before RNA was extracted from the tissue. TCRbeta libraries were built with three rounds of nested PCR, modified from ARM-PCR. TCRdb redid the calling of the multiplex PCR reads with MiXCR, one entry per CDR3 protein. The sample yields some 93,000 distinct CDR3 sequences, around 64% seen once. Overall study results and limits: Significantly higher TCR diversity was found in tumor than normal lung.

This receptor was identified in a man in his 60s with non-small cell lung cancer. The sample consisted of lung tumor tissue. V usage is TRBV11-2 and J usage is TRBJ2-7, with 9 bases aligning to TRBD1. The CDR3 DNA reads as TGTATCAGCAGCTTAGTCCTCGGACAGGGGAACTACGAGCAGTACTTC. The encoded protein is CISSLVLGQGNYEQYF.